Below, 15 T cell receptor beta chains from the same sample are listed, as sequenced in a study of CD8+ T cells in alopecia areata. Reverse transcription of extracted RNA yielded cDNA, which provided the sequencing template. Assay used: immunoSEQ multiplex PCR; TCRdb lists only in-frame clones, some missing. Singletons are absent from the sample, which has 1,500 to 2,000 clones. Sequenced: lesional skin. The receptors were gathered from a C3H/HeJ mouse with alopecia areata. Strain MHC haplotype: H2-k.

This clone is judged medium-sized. Genes and germline are mouse. CDR3 loop: CTCSAVTPSQNTLYF. Incomplete CDR3 DNA: TGCACCTGCAGTGCAGTAACACCTAGTCAAAAC. The chain is built from TRBV1 and TRBJ2-4; D not certain. Coverage ceases 4 residues before the CDR3 finishes, and the germline J gene fills in the end. CDR1 and CDR2 from the germline V gene are NSQYPW and LRSPGD (reference sequence). The CDR3 runs 15 residues. The V gene lost 1 base and the J gene lost 0 bases, with 8 bases spanning the gap.

Regarding this clone: Gene names are the mouse ones. The read is 4 residues too short to cover the CDR3 end, so that end is filled in from the germline J gene. The sample holds other DNA sequences that translate to the same CDR3. The chain links TRBV1 to TRBJ2-4, with 14 bases matching TRBD2. The germline V gene encodes CDR1 NSQYPW and CDR2 LRSPGD (reference sequence). This CDR3 region has 19 residues. Trimming cost V 0 bases and J 0 bases; bases outside gene matches: 5. The sequenced part of the CDR3 DNA is TGCACCTGCAGTGCAGATAGGGACTGGGGGGGCGCCAGTCAAAAC. This gives the protein CTCSADRDWGGASQN. In full, the CDR3 is CTCSADRDWGGASQNTLYF.

There are many counts of this clone. Germline and genes: mouse. From the germline J gene comes the end of the CDR3, since the read stops 4 residues before it. The rearrangement joins TRBV19 to TRBJ2-7, with 8 nucleotides matching TRBD1. The germline CDR1 and CDR2 sequences are FNHDT and SITEND (reference sequence). This CDR3 comprises 12 residues. The CDR3 bases that were read are TGTGCCAGCAGGGGACAGGAGTAT. It specifies CASRGQEY. The whole CDR3 protein reads CASRGQEYEQYF.

There are many counts of this clone. The gene symbols are mouse symbols. The read ends 4 residues shy of where the CDR3 ends; the end is completed using the germline J gene. The rearrangement links TRBV13-1 to TRBJ2-7, with 9 bases that match TRBD2. The CDR3 has 14 residues. CDR1 NSHNY and CDR2 SYGAGN come from the germline V gene. Here the CDR3 reads CASSDALGGYEQYF. The sequenced part of the CDR3 DNA is TGTGCCAGCAGTGATGCCCTGGGGGGGTAT.

This clone was seen repeatedly, ten times or more. Gene names are the mouse ones. The sequence runs out 4 residues before the end of the CDR3; the remainder is reconstructed from the germline J gene. The chain joins TRBV13-2 to TRBJ2-2, with TRBD1 matching over 8 bases. V shed 5 bases, J shed 6 bases, and the junction held 3 bases outside the gene matches. Germline-derived CDR1 and CDR2 are NNHNN and SYGAGS (reference sequence). The CDR3 has 13 amino acids. The CDR3 here is CASGDRVPGQLYF. The sequenced part of the CDR3 DNA is TGTGCCAGCGGGGACAGGGTGCCCGGG.

Worth noting for this clone: Genes and germline come from the mouse. With the read ending 4 residues before the CDR3 end, the germline J gene is used to fill in that end. This sequence joins TRBV15 and TRBJ1-1; perhaps TRBD1 as D (5 bases). Germline CDR1 reads SGHND; CDR2 reads FRSKSL. V lost 3 bases, J lost 1 base, and 9 bases lay in between. The length of the CDR3 is 14 residues. The DNA read from the CDR3 is TGTGCCAGCAGTTTGGGAACAGGGAACACA. Its protein product is CASSLGTGNT. The whole CDR3 protein is CASSLGTGNTEVFF. The entire variable domain, with the rest obtained from reference TRBV15 and TRBJ1-1, is as follows: DAGVTQTPRHEVAEKGQTIILKCEPVSGHNDLFWYRQTKIQGLELLSYFRSKSLMEDGGAFKDRFKAEMLNSSFSTLKIQPTEPKDSAVYLCASSLGTGNTEVFFGKGTRLTVV.

This clone appeared many times. Mouse germline and gene names are used. The read comes to an end 4 residues before the CDR3 does, leaving the germline J gene to fill in the end. This chain joins TRBV19 and TRBJ1-1, with 8 bases matching TRBD1. Germline V lookup: CDR1 FNHDT, CDR2 SITEND (reference sequence). The CDR3 length is 14 residues. V was pared by 4 bases and J by 0 bases, with 2 bases of the junction left unmatched. The DNA read from the CDR3 is TGTGCCAGCAGTTTGACAGGGGCAAACACA. Translation gives CASSLTGANT. The entire CDR3 sequence reads CASSLTGANTEVFF.

This clone has only a few counts. The listed genes are named as in mouse. Read coverage stops 4 residues before the CDR3 terminus; the germline J gene supplies the remainder. The rearrangement links TRBV13-3 to TRBJ2-3, with D possibly TRBD1 on 6 matching bases. The germline V gene has CDR1 NNHDY and CDR2 SYVADS. The CDR3 has 14 amino acids. The V gene lost 5 bases and the J gene lost 1 base, with 11 bases spanning the gap. The CDR3 DNA, read in part, is TGTGCCAGCAGCAACAGGGAGGGTGCAGAA. Residues: CASSNREGAE. The whole CDR3 is CASSNREGAETLYF.

Worth noting for this clone: Mouse germline and gene names are used. The CDR3 extends 4 residues past the end of the read, so its final part is completed from the germline J gene. The chain is built from TRBV13-1 and TRBJ1-2; the D gene is possibly TRBD1 (6 bases). CDR3 size: 13 residues. The germline V gene has CDR1 NSHNY and CDR2 SYGAGN. Trimming took 3 bases from V and 2 from J, leaving 8 bases between them. CDR3 in amino acids: CASSGQGNSDYTF. The covered CDR3 bases are TGTGCCAGCAGTGGGCAGGGGAACTCC.

This clone was recorded at least ten times. All gene names here are mouse names. The read ends 4 residues early relative to the CDR3; the germline J gene fills the gap. The chain carries TRBV2 and TRBJ2-3, with no clear D. The CDR3 is made up of 13 amino acids. V lost 2 bases and J 1 base, leaving 4 bases between the germline ends. Germline-derived CDR1 and CDR2 are LGHNA and YSYQKL. The CDR3 region is CASSQQGAETLYF. The DNA read from the CDR3 is TGTGCCAGCAGCCAACAGGGTGCAGAA.

The sample holds many counts of this clone. Genes here carry mouse names. The DNA ends 4 residues before the CDR3 does, and the rest of the CDR3 is filled in from the germline J gene. This chain uses TRBV5 with TRBJ1-2; 9 nucleotides line up with TRBD1. Trimming cost V 0 bases and J 2 bases; bases outside gene matches: 4. Germline CDR1 reads LGHNA; CDR2 reads YNLKQL (reference sequence). The length of the CDR3 is 16 residues. The CDR3 here is CASSQDITGGNSDYTF. The CDR3 DNA, read in part, is TGTGCCAGCAGCCAAGATATAACAGGGGGCAACTCC.

This clone was seen many times. Genes here carry mouse names. CDR3 bases read: TGTGCCAGCAGTTTGGGGGGCGCAAACTCC. Protein sequence: CASSLGGANS. The complete CDR3 protein is CASSLGGANSDYTF. This rearrangement joins TRBV14 to TRBJ1-2; a weak D match, TRBD1 (6 bases). From the germline J gene comes the end of the CDR3, since the read stops 4 residues before it. Trimming took 2 bases from V and 0 from J, leaving 8 bases between them. Looked up from germline, CDR1 is SGHDT and CDR2 is FRDEAV. The CDR3 sequence is 14 residues long.

This clone was detected many times. Gene names follow the mouse nomenclature. The missing CDR3 end, 4 residues past where the read stops, is filled in from the germline J gene. V and J are TRBV13-2 and TRBJ2-3; 7 bases align to TRBD1. Trimming took 2 bases from V and 0 from J; bases not matched to a gene: 3. The CDR3 sequence is 15 residues long. The germline CDR1 and CDR2 sequences are NNHNN and SYGAGS (reference sequence). The sequenced CDR3 bases are TGTGCCAGCGGTGAGGGGACAGATAGTGCAGAA. Amino acids: CASGEGTDSAE. The complete CDR3 protein is CASGEGTDSAETLYF.

Note on this clone: TCRdb lists a protein that is different at residue 14 from the translated DNA; the protein given here uses the DNA translation. Mouse germline and gene names are used. The read stops 3 residues short of the end of the CDR3; the missing end is completed from the germline J gene. The chain carries TRBV13-1 and TRBJ1-6, with D possibly TRBD1 on 6 matching bases. TRBJ1-6 belongs to the ORF category, with a function that is uncertain. The V gene's germline CDR1 is NSHNY and CDR2 SYGAGN. The CDR3 has 17 amino acids. Trimming took off 0 bases at V and 5 bases at J, with 15 bases between the two ends. CDR3: CASSDGLGGRDNSPLYF. The sequenced CDR3 bases are TGTGCCAGCAGTGATGGCCTGGGGGGGCGGGATAATTCGCCC.

This clone came up many times. Mouse gene names and germline throughout. The CDR3 extends 4 residues past the end of the read, so its final part is completed from the germline J gene. V usage is TRBV17 and J usage is TRBJ2-2; 9 bases fit TRBD1. Per the germline V gene, CDR1 is MNHDT and CDR2 is YYDKIL. The V and J ends lost 5 bases and 4 bases, in that order; junction bases with no gene match: 8. This CDR3 is 16 amino acids long. The part of the CDR3 DNA that was read is TGTGCTAGCAGTTTAACAGGGGGCGCCCCCACCGGG. This encodes CASSLTGGAPTG. The CDR3, in full, reads CASSLTGGAPTGQLYF.